This T cell receptor (beta chain) derives from a study of blood T cell repertoires in COVID-19 (dated by TCRdb to 2018 to 2020). Notes on the research overall: The collaborator samples originated in the United States, Italy and Spain and spanned the acute and convalescent phases of COVID-19. The prospective study material was composed of cDNA or gDNA derived from T cells, B-cell-depleted T cells, or PBMCs. Deeply sampled blood TCRbeta repertoires from subjects exposed to, actively infected with, or recovered from COVID-19 were included in the dataset. The repertoires were released in a freely available public database intended as a resource for research on the immune response to SARS-CoV-2. The samples were drawn from the first 160 participants of the ongoing ImmuneRACE study and from about 1,200 subjects provided by 6 global collaborators. Sample metadata almost always included a de-identified subject ID, COVID-19 status, age in years and sex. Where HLA class I and class II types were available, the types were taken from metadata supplied by the sample provider, not from assay-based typing. Study-wide findings and limitations: Clinical and demographic metadata were provided uncurated, with the amount varying by source and participant.

TCRbeta CDR3 regions were amplified from genomic DNA by means of the immunoSEQ Assay, a bias-controlled multiplex PCR. Per the original workflow: Nucleated cell counts per sample were estimated from amplification of reference gene primers within the assay. Sequence reads were collapsed and filtered to measure the absolute abundance of every unique TCRbeta CDR3 rearrangement. Productive Simpson clonality was computed per sample as the square root of Simpson's diversity index over productive rearrangements. TCRdb carries this immuneACCESS record with in-frame sequences only. Its versions omit some clonotypes, under half of them owing to an unresolved V gene in the studies checked, with the rest unexplained. D and trimming were read from the DNA, whereas the V and J calls and clone size are those reported in that table. The sample table shows approximately 140,000 clones, and around 90% are seen once. About 4.2% of the sample lies in the top ten.

Collaborating institutions collected whole blood in K2EDTA tubes following their own protocols. For TCRbeta analysis, collaborators shipped samples in one of three forms: frozen whole blood, isolated PBMCs, or DNA extracted from either of those sample types. CDR1 SEHNR and CDR2 FQNEAQ are derived from the germline V gene (reference sequence). Measured from the cysteine to the phenylalanine, the CDR3 is 17 residues long. CDR3 DNA is the only sequence kept; it has 51 bases, read in frame from the first base. After removal of 3 bases from V and 4 bases from J, the junction retains 12 bases not matched to a gene. Comment on this clone: Its antigen target is currently unknown. No qualities accompany the bases; no much larger clone lies one base away.

The chain is encoded by TRBV7-9 joined to TRBJ1-2, with TRBD1 identical over 9 junction bases. The source material was peripheral blood. This clonotype was obtained from a woman aged 55-69 years with active or convalescent COVID-19. The DNA sequence reads TGTGCCAGCAGCTTCGCTGAGGGACAGGGAGGTATCTATGGCTACACCTTC. Its protein reads: CASSFAEGQGGIYGYTF.